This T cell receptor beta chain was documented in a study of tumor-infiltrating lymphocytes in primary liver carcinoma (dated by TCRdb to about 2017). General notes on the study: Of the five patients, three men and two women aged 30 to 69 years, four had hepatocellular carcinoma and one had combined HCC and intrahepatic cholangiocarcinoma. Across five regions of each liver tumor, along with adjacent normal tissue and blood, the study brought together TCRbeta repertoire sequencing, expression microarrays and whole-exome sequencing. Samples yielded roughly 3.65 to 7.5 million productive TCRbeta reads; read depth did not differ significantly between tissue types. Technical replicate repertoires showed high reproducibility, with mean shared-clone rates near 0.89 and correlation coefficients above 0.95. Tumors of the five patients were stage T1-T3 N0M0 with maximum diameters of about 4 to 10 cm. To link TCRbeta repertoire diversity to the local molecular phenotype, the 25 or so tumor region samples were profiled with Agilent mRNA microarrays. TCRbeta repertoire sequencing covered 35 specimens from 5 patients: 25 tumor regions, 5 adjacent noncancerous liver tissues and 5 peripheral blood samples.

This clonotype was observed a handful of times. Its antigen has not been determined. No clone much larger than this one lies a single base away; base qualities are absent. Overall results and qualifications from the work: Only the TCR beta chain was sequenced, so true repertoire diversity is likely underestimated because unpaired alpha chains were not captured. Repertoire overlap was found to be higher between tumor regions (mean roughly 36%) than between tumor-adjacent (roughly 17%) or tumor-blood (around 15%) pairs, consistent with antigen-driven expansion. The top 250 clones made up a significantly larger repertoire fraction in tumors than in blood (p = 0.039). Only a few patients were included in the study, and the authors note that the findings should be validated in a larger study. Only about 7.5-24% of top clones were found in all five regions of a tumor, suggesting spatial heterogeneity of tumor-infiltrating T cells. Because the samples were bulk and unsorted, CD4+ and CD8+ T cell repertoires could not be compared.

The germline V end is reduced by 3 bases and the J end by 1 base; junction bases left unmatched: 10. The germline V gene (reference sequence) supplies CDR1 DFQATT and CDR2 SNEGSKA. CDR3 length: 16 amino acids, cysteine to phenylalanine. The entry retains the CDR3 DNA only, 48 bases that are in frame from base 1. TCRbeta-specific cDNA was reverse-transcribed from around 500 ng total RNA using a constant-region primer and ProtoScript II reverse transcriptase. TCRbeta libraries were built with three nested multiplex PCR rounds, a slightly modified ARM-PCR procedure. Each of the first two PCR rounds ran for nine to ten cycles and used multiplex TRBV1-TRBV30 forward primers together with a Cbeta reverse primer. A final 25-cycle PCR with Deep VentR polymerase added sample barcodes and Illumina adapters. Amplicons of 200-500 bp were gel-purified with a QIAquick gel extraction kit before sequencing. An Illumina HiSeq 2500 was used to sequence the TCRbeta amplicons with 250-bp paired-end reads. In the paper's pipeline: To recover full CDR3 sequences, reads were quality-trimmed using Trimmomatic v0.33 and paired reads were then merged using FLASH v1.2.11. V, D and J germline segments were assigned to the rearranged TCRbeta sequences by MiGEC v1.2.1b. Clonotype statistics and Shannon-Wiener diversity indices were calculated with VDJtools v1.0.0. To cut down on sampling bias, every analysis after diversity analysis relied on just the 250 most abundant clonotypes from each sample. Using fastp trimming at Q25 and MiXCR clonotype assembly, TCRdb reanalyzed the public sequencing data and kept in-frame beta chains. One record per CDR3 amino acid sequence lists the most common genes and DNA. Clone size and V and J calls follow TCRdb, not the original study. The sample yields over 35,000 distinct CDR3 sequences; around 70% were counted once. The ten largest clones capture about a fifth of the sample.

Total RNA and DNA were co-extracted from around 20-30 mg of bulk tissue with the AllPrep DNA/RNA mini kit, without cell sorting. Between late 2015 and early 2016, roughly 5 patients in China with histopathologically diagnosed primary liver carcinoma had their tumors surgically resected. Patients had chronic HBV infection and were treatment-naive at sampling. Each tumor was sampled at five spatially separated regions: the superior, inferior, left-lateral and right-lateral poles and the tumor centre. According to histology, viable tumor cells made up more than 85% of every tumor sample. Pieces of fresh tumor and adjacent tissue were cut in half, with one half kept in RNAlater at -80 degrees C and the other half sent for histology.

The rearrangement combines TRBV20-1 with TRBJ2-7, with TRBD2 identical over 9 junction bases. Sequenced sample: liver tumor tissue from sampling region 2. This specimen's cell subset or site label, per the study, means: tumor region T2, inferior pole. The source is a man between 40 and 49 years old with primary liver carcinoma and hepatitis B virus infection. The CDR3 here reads CSARDVSSGKSYEQYF. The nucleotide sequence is TGCAGTGCTAGGGACGTTTCTAGCGGGAAATCCTACGAGCAGTACTTC.